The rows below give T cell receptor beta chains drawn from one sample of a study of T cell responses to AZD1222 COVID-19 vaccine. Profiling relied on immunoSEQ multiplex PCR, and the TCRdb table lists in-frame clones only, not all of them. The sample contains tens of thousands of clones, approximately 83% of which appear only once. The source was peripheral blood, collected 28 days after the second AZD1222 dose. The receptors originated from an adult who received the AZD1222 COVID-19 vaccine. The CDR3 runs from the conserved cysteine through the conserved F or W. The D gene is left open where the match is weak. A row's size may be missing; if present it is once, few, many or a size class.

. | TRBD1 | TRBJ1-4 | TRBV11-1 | CASSSGGGEEKLFF | TGTGCCAGCTCGAGTGGAGGGGGCGAAGAAAAACTGTTTTTT
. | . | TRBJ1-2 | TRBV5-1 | CASSLAGTLLNGYTF | TGCGCCAGCAGCTTGGCCGGGACACTTCTTAATGGCTACACCTTC
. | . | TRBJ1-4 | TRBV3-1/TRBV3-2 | CASSPSRGVATNEKLFF | TGTGCCAGCAGCCCCTCTCGCGGGGTTGCAACTAATGAAAAACTGTTTTTT
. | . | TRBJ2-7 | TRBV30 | CAAKLPTGGIYEQYF | TGTGCCGCGAAGTTACCCACAGGAGGAATCTACGAGCAGTACTTC
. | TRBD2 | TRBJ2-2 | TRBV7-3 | CASSLRTSGGTGELFF | TGTGCCAGCAGCTTACGGACTAGCGGGGGCACCGGGGAGCTGTTTTTT
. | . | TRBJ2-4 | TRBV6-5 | CASSRGGNKNIQYF | TGTGCCAGCAGTCGGGGAGGAAACAAAAACATTCAGTACTTC
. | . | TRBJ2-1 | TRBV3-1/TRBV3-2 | CASRHGGFAYNEQFF | TGTGCCAGCAGGCACGGGGGTTTCGCCTACAATGAGCAGTTCTTC
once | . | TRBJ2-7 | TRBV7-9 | CASSLDRSPHEQYF | TGTGCCAGCAGCTTAGATCGGAGCCCTCACGAGCAGTACTTC
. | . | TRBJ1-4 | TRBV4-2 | CASSQAGATNEKLFF | TGTGCCAGCAGCCAAGCAGGTGCAACTAATGAAAAACTGTTTTTT
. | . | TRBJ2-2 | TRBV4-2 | CASSQDRMNTGELFF | TGTGCCAGCAGCCAAGATCGGATGAACACCGGGGAGCTGTTTTTT
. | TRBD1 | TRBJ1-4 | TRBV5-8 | CASILFPGQGNEKLFF | TGTGCCAGCATCCTTTTTCCGGGACAGGGCAATGAAAAACTGTTTTTT
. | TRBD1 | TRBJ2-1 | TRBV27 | CASSPGQGIYNEQFF | TGTGCCAGCAGTCCGGGACAGGGGATTTACAATGAGCAGTTCTTC
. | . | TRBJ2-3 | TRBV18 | CASSPATGRMDTQYF | TGTGCCAGCTCACCTGCGACAGGGAGGATGGATACGCAGTATTTT
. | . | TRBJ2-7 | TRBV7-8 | CASSIDRYEQYF | TGTGCCAGCAGCATTGACCGCTACGAGCAGTACTTC
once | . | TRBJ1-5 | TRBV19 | CASNPGLSNQPQHF | TGTGCCAGTAACCCAGGACTTAGCAATCAGCCCCAGCATTTT
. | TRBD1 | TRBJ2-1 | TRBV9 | CASSIGTGVYNEQFF | TGTGCCAGCAGCATCGGGACAGGGGTGTACAATGAGCAGTTCTTC
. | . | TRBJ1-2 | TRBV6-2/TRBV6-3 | CASSDPGANYGYTF | TGTGCCAGCAGTGACCCAGGAGCGAACTATGGCTACACCTTC
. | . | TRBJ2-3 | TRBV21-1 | CASRRLAGDTDTQYF | TGTGCCAGCAGGCGACTAGCGGGAGATACAGATACGCAGTATTTT
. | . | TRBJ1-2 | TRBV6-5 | CASSSGRDYYGYTF | TGTGCCAGCAGTTCGGGCAGGGACTACTATGGCTACACCTTC
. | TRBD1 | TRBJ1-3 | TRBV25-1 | CASSEEGQGRNTIYF | TGTGCCAGCAGTGAAGAGGGACAGGGAAGGAACACCATATATTTT
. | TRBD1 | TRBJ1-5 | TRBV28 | CASSVPGQGGNQPQHF | TGTGCCAGCAGTGTCCCGGGACAGGGGGGGAATCAGCCCCAGCATTTT
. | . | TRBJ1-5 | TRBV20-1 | CSASSVDSRGQPQHF | TGCAGTGCTAGTAGTGTGGATAGCAGAGGGCAGCCCCAGCATTTT
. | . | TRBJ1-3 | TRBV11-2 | CASSLDRDGNTIYF | TGTGCCAGCAGCTTAGACAGGGACGGAAACACCATATATTTT
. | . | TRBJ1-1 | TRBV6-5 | CASGGGLAEAFF | TGTGCCAGCGGAGGGGGATTGGCTGAAGCTTTCTTT
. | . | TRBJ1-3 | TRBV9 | CASSPQTDLSGNTIYF | TGTGCCAGCAGCCCTCAGACCGACCTCTCTGGAAACACCATATATTTT
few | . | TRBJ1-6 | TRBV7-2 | CASSENTNSPLHF | TGTGCCAGCAGCGAAAACACGAATTCACCCCTCCACTTT
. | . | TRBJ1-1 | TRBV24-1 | CATSDRGNTEAFF | TGTGCCACCAGTGATCGGGGGAACACTGAAGCTTTCTTT
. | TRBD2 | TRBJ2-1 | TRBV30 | CAWRGLAVANEQFF | TGTGCCTGGAGGGGACTAGCGGTAGCCAATGAGCAGTTCTTC
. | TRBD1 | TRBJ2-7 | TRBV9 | CASSPGQGYEQYF | TGTGCCAGCAGCCCGGGACAGGGGTACGAGCAGTACTTC
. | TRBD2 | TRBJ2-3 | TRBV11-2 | CASSPRERGGGDTQYF | TGTGCCAGCAGCCCCCGGGAGCGGGGGGGAGGAGATACGCAGTATTTT
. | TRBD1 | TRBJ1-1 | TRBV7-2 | CASSLQTGVGRRAFF | TGTGCCAGCAGCTTACAGACAGGGGTTGGTAGGAGAGCTTTCTTT
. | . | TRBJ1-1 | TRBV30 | CAWTTTGTEAFF | TGTGCCTGGACTACGACAGGCACTGAAGCTTTCTTT
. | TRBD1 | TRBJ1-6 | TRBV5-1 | CASSLDRGQDSPLHF | TGCGCCAGCAGCTTGGACAGGGGGCAGGATTCACCCCTCCACTTT
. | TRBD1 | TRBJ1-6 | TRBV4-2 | CASSLTGQSDSPLHF | TGTGCCAGCAGCCTAACGGGACAGTCTGATTCACCCCTCCACTTT
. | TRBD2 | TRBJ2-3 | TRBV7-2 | CASSLDLAGGLDTQYF | TGTGCCAGCAGCTTAGATCTAGCGGGAGGCTTAGATACGCAGTATTTT
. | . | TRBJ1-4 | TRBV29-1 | CSVYGGEGEKLFF | TGCAGCGTTTACGGGGGGGAGGGTGAAAAACTGTTTTTT
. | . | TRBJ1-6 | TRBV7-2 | CASSLWVSTNSPLHF | TGTGCCAGCAGCTTATGGGTCAGCACCAATTCACCCCTCCACTTT
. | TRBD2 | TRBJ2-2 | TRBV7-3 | CASTGTSQAGELFF | TGTGCCAGCACCGGGACTAGCCAAGCCGGGGAGCTGTTTTTT
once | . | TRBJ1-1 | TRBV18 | CASPQRVGDTEAFF | TGTGCCAGCCCCCAGCGGGTGGGGGACACTGAAGCTTTCTTT
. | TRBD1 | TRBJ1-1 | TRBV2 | CASSEVRTGGRATEAFF | TGTGCCAGCAGTGAAGTCAGGACAGGGGGCCGCGCCACTGAAGCTTTCTTT
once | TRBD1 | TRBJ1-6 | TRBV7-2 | CASSTSQGNSPLHF | TGTGCCAGCAGCACATCACAGGGGAATTCACCCCTCCACTTT
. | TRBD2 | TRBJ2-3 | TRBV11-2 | CASSLDPSGGATDTQYF | TGTGCCAGCAGCTTAGACCCTAGCGGGGGGGCCACAGATACGCAGTATTTT
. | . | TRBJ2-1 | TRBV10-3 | CAISDGGTKYNEQFF | TGTGCCATCAGTGATGGGGGGACAAAATACAATGAGCAGTTCTTC